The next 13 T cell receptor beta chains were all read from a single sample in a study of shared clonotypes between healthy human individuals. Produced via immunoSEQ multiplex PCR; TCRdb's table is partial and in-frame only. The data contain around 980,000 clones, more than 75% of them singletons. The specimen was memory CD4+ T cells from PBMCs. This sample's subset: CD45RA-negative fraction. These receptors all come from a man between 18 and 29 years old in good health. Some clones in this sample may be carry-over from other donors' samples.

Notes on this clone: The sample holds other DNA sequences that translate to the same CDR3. The CDR3 region is CSVGGSNEKLFF. CDR3 nucleotides: TGCAGCGTCGGAGGTTCCAATGAAAAACTGTTTTTT. The V call is TRBV29-1, the J call TRBJ1-4; no reliable D call. This CDR3 contains 12 residues. CDR1 is SQVTM and CDR2 is ANQGSEA in the germline V gene. Deletions cut 6 bases from V and 5 bases from J, with 10 bases between.

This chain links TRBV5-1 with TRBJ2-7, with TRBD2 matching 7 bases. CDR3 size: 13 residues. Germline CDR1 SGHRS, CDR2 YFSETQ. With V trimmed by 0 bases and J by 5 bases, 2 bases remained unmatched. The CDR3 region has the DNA TGCGCCAGCAGCTTGGCTAGCGGCCACGAGCAGTACTTC. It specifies CASSLASGHEQYF. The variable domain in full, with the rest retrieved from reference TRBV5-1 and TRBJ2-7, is KAGVTQTPRYLIKTRGQQVTLSCSPISGHRSVSWYQQTPGQGLQFLFEYFSETQRNKGNFPGRFSGRQFSNSRSEMNVSTLELGDSALYLCASSLASGHEQYFGPGTRLTVT.

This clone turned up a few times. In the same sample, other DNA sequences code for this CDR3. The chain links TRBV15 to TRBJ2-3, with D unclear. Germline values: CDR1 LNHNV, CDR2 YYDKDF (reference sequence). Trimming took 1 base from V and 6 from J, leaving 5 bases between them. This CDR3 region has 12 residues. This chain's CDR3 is CATSRARDTQYF. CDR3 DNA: TGTGCCACCAGCAGAGCCAGGGATACGCAGTATTTT.

CDR3 nucleotide sequence: TGTGCCAGCAGGGGGTTAAGGGTGAAGGGAGAAAAACTGTTTTTT. Its translation is CASRGLRVKGEKLFF. V and J are TRBV7-2 and TRBJ1-4; D is ambiguous. Germline values: CDR1 SGHTA, CDR2 FQGNSA. The CDR3 totals 15 residues. Deletions cut 6 bases from V and 8 bases from J, with 19 bases between. Complete variable domain (other parts from reference TRBV7-2 and TRBJ1-4): GAGVSQSPSNKVTEKGKDVELRCDPISGHTALYWYRQSLGQGLEFLIYFQGNSAPDKSGLPSDRFSAERTGGSVSTLTIQRTQQEDSAVYLCASRGLRVKGEKLFFGSGTQLSVL.

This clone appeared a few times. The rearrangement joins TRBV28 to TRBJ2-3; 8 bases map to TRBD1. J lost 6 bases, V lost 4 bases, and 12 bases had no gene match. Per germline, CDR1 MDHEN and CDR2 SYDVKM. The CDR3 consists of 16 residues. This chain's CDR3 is CASSSPSDRAGDTQYF. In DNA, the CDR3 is TGTGCCAGCAGTTCCCCGTCGGACAGGGCAGGCGATACGCAGTATTTT.

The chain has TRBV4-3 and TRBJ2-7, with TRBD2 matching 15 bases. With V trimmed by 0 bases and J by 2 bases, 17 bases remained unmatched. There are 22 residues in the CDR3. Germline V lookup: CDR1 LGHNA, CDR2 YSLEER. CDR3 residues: CASSQEWEKGLAGGLLTYEQYF. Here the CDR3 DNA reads TGCGCCAGCAGCCAAGAATGGGAGAAAGGACTAGCGGGAGGGCTCCTTACCTACGAGCAGTACTTC.

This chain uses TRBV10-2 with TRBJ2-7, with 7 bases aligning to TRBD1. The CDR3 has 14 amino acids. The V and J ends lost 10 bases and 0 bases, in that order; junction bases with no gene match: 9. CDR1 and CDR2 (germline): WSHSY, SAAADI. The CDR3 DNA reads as TGCGCCACGAAACTCAGGGGGTCCTCCTACGAGCAGTACTTC. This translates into CATKLRGSSYEQYF.

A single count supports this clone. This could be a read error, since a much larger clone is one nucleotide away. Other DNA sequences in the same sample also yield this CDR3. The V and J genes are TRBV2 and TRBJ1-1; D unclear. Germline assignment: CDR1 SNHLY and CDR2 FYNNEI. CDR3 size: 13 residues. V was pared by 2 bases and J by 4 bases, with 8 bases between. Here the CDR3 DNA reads TGTGCCAGCAGTGAAAGAGAGGGCACTGAAGCTTTCTTT. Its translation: CASSEREGTEAFF.

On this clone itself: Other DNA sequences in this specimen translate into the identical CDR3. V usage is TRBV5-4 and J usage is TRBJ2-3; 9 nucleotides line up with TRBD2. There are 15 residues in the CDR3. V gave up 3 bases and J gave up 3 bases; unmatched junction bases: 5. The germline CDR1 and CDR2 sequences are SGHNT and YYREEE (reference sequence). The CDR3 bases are TGTGCCAGCAGCTCGGGACTAGCTGGTACAGATACGCAGTATTTT. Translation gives CASSSGLAGTDTQYF. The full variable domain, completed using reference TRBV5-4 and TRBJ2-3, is ETGVTQSPTHLIKTRGQQVTLRCSSQSGHNTVSWYQQALGQGPQFIFQYYREEENGRGNFPPRFSGLQFPNYSSELNVNALELDDSALYLCASSSGLAGTDTQYFGPGTRLTVL.

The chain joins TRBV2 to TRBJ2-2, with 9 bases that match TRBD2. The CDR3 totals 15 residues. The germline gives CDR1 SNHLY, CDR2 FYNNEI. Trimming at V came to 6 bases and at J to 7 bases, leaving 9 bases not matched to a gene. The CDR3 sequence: CASSGASGMVGELFF. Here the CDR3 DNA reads TGTGCCAGCAGCGGTGCTAGCGGGATGGTCGGGGAGCTGTTTTTT.

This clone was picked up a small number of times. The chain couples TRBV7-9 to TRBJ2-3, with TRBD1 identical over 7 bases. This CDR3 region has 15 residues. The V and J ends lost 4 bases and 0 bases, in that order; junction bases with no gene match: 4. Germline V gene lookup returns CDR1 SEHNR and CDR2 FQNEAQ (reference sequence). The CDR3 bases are TGTGCCAGCAGCTCGAGACAGGGAAGCACAGATACGCAGTATTTT. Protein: CASSSRQGSTDTQYF.

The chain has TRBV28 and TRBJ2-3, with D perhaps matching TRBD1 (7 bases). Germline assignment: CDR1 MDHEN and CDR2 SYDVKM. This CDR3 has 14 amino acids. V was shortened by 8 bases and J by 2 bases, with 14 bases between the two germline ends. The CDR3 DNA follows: TGTGCCAGCGGGGGGACAGATTCCACAGATACGCAGTATTTT. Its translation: CASGGTDSTDTQYF.

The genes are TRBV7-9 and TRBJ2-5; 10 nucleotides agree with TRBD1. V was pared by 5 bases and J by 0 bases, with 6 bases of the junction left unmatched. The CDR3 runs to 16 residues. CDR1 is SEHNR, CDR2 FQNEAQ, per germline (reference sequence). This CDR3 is CASSVLGTGDQETQYF. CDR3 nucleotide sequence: TGTGCCAGCAGCGTACTGGGGACAGGGGACCAAGAGACCCAGTACTTC.